The next 19 T cell receptor beta chains were all read from a single sample in a study of cytomegalovirus exposure and HLA in healthy donors. PCR was performed using 60 Vbeta and 13 Jbeta primers. Produced via immunoSEQ multiplex PCR; TCRdb's table is partial and in-frame only. The sample holds around 100,000 clones, 60% to 75% seen once. The sequenced sample consisted of PBMCs. The receptor set was obtained from a woman aged 40-49 years in good health and CMV-seronegative.

V and J are TRBV11-3 and TRBJ2-1; maybe TRBD2 (5 bases). Germline CDR1 reads SGHNT; CDR2 reads YENEEA. The CDR3 runs to 15 residues. V lost 2 bases and J 6 bases, leaving 14 bases between the germline ends. CDR3 loop: CASSLNSVRGNEQFF. The CDR3 coding sequence is TGTGCCAGCAGCTTAAACAGCGTTCGGGGCAATGAGCAGTTCTTC.

The chain employs TRBV6-4 and TRBJ2-7; 9 nucleotides agree with TRBD2. The CDR3 contains 15 residues. V was pared by 7 bases and J by 3 bases, with 10 bases of the junction left unmatched. Per germline, CDR1 MRHNA and CDR2 SNTAGT. In DNA form, the CDR3 reads TGTGCCAGCATCGATCGGCTAGCGGGATTCTACGAGCAGTACTTC. Its translation is CASIDRLAGFYEQYF.

Details on this clone: A read error may produce the germline difference seen at one junction end. The chain joins TRBV7-9 to TRBJ2-3; D remains unclear. This CDR3 has 15 amino acids. In germline, CDR1 is SEHNR, CDR2 FQNEAQ (reference sequence). The CDR3 nucleotides are TGTTCCAGCAGCTTAGATATTCCTAGCACAGATACGCAGTATTTT. Translation: CSSSLDIPSTDTQYF.

The chain links TRBV5-1 to TRBJ1-4; D is unclear. The CDR3 covers 16 residues. The V and J ends lost 1 base and 8 bases respectively, with 18 bases between them. Germline CDR1 is SGHRS and CDR2 is YFSETQ. CDR3 region: CASSLQFPGVGEKLFF. DNA of the CDR3: TGCGCCAGCAGCTTGCAGTTCCCGGGAGTGGGGGAAAAACTGTTTTTT.

This clone has a single count. The chain links TRBV25-1 to TRBJ1-5, with TRBD1 matching 8 bases. The CDR3 is 16 amino acids. Germline V gives CDR1 MGHDK, CDR2 SYGVNS. Unmatched junction bases numbered 14, after V lost 7 bases and J lost 6 bases. The CDR3 region has the DNA TGTGCCAGCAACCTAGGTGGGGCAGGGGGCTTTCAGCCCCAGCATTTT. Its protein is CASNLGGAGGFQPQHF. Combining the CDR3 with reference TRBV25-1 and TRBJ1-5 gives the whole variable domain EADIYQTPRYLVIGTGKKITLECSQTMGHDKMYWYQQDPGMELHLIHYSYGVNSTEKGDLSSESTVSRIRTEHFPLTLESARPSHTSQYLCASNLGGAGGFQPQHFGDGTRLSIL.

A few counts support this clone. The rearrangement joins TRBV7-9 to TRBJ2-2; TRBD1 might be the D (6 bases). Germline loops: CDR1 SEHNR, CDR2 FQNEAQ (reference sequence). The CDR3 contains 15 residues. The V end lost 3 bases, the J end lost 1 base, and 9 bases lay between the germline ends. CDR3 bases: TGTGCCAGCAGCTTCCGGGACATGAACACCGGGGAGCTGTTTTTT. Protein: CASSFRDMNTGELFF. The variable domain in full, completed from reference TRBV7-9 and TRBJ2-2, reads DTGVSQNPRHKITKRGQNVTFRCDPISEHNRLYWYRQTLGQGPEFLTYFQNEAQLEKSRLLSDRFSAERPKGSFSTLEIQRTEQGDSAMYLCASSFRDMNTGELFFGEGSRLTVL.

This rearrangement joins TRBV27 to TRBJ2-1; 9 bases match TRBD1. The V gene end was trimmed by 3 bases and the J gene end by 7 bases; junction bases not matched to a gene: 7. The germline V gene encodes CDR1 MNHEY and CDR2 SMNVEV (reference sequence). CDR3 size: 15 residues. DNA for the CDR3: TGTGCCAGCAGTTTCTGGGGACAGGGAAGGAATGAGCAGTTCTTC. Residues: CASSFWGQGRNEQFF.

Notes on this clone: A junction boundary mismatches the germline segment, possibly from a read error. This chain joins TRBV7-9 and TRBJ2-3; TRBD1 is a possible D gene (5 bases). The CDR3 spans 16 residues. Germline lookup yields CDR1 SEHNR and CDR2 FQNEAQ (reference sequence). CDR3 region: CSSSLLSGPSTDTQYF. In nucleotides, the CDR3 is TGTTCCAGCAGTTTATTGTCAGGGCCTAGCACAGATACGCAGTATTTT.

This rearrangement joins TRBV4-2 to TRBJ1-1; D unclear. Trimming pared 0 bases from V and 0 bases from J, leaving 8 bases between. The CDR3 is 15 amino acids. The germline CDR1 and CDR2 sequences are LGHNA and YNFKEQ. This chain's CDR3 is CASSQESGVNTEAFF. DNA of the CDR3: TGTGCCAGCAGCCAAGAAAGCGGGGTGAACACTGAAGCTTTCTTT.

In nucleotides, the CDR3 is TGCGCCAGCAGTGAATCCACTAGCGGGGGGCCTTTATCGCAGTATTTT. Its translation: CASSESTSGGPLSQYF. The chain has TRBV10-1 and TRBJ2-3; 12 bases are a match to TRBD2. The CDR3 covers 16 residues. The V gene's germline CDR1 is WNHNN and CDR2 SYGVQD (reference sequence). V shed 3 bases, J shed 10 bases, and the junction held 11 bases outside the gene matches.

This clone was seen only once. The chain recombines TRBV4-2 with TRBJ2-7, with 8 bases that match TRBD2. Germline CDR1 reads LGHNA; CDR2 reads YNFKEQ. CDR3 length: 15 amino acids. V was clipped by 1 base and J by 4 bases; unmatched bases: 6. For the CDR3, the DNA is TGTGCCAGCAGCCAAGCGGGGGGGCAGGAATACGAGCAGTACTTC. This gives the protein CASSQAGGQEYEQYF.

The chain links TRBV2 to TRBJ2-5; D possibly corresponds to TRBD2 (5 bases). The V and J ends lost 5 bases and 4 bases respectively, with 17 bases between them. The CDR3 has 15 amino acids. Germline V lookup: CDR1 SNHLY, CDR2 FYNNEI. This CDR3 is CASSSSSGILETQYF. As DNA, the CDR3 is TGTGCCAGCAGTTCCTCGTCGGGGATTCTAGAGACCCAGTACTTC.

This clone occurred a few times. V and J are TRBV7-2 and TRBJ2-5; 8 bases are shared with TRBD2. The ends lost 5 bases at V and 4 bases at J; junction bases unmatched: 6. The CDR3 totals 14 residues. The germline V gene has CDR1 SGHTA and CDR2 FQGNSA. Here the CDR3 DNA reads TGTGCCAGCAGCCAGGGACTAGGGATAGAGACCCAGTACTTC. Protein product: CASSQGLGIETQYF.

This clone was seen a handful of times. The rearrangement links TRBV5-6 to TRBJ2-7; 7 nucleotides agree with TRBD1. The CDR3 consists of 15 residues. V was clipped by 4 bases and J by 1 base; unmatched bases: 8. Germline values: CDR1 SGHDT, CDR2 YYEEEE. The CDR3 sequence: CASSPVGDSSYEQYF. The CDR3, as DNA: TGTGCCAGCAGCCCGGTGGGGGACAGTTCCTACGAGCAGTACTTC. Combining the CDR3 with reference TRBV5-6 and TRBJ2-7 gives the whole variable domain DAGVTQSPTHLIKTRGQQVTLRCSPKSGHDTVSWYQQALGQGPQFIFQYYEEEERQRGNFPDRFSGHQFPNYSSELNVNALLLGDSALYLCASSPVGDSSYEQYFGPGTRLTVT.

V and J are TRBV11-3 and TRBJ2-1; no firm D call. There are 13 residues in the CDR3. Trimming shortened V by 5 bases and J by 0 bases, and 5 bases separated the two germline ends. Germline CDR1 reads SGHNT; CDR2 reads YENEEA. CDR3: CASSESSYNEQFF. The CDR3 coding sequence is TGTGCCAGCAGCGAGAGCTCCTACAATGAGCAGTTCTTC.

This clone appeared once. This chain connects TRBV7-2 to TRBJ2-7; 10 bases line up with TRBD2. Germline V lookup: CDR1 SGHTA, CDR2 FQGNSA. The ends lost 5 bases at V and 3 bases at J; junction bases unmatched: 4. The CDR3 contains 14 residues. As DNA, the CDR3 is TGTGCCAGCAGCCCGTTAGCGGGGGGCTACGAGCAGTACTTC. Translating it yields CASSPLAGGYEQYF.

The chain is built from TRBV7-2 and TRBJ1-5, with D tentatively TRBD1 (6 bases). Trimming pared 5 bases from V and 5 bases from J, leaving 13 bases between. Germline lookup yields CDR1 SGHTA and CDR2 FQGNSA. CDR3 length: 14 amino acids. CDR3 nucleotides: TGTGCCAGCAGCGCTTCGGACAGCTATCAGCCCCAGCATTTT. It yields the protein CASSASDSYQPQHF.

The chain links TRBV15 to TRBJ2-6, with 7 nucleotides matching TRBD2. V shed 0 bases and J 0 bases; nucleotides not matched to a gene: 2. The CDR3 is 17 residues long. Germline lookup yields CDR1 LNHNV and CDR2 YYDKDF (reference sequence). CDR3 DNA sequence: TGTGCCACCAGCAGAGAGGCTAGCGGCTCTGGGGCCAACGTCCTGACTTTC. Protein: CATSREASGSGANVLTF.

A few counts support this clone. In DNA form, the CDR3 reads TGTGCCAGCAGTTCAGGAGGGAAGCTGTTTTTT. This sequence encodes CASSSGGKLFF. This chain links TRBV7-3 with TRBJ2-2, with D tentatively TRBD2 (6 bases). The CDR3 sequence is 11 residues long. Germline lookup yields CDR1 SGHTA and CDR2 FQGTGA. Deletions cut 6 bases from V and 12 bases from J, with 11 bases between.